Listed here is a single TCR beta chain. The source of the sample is a study of shared clonotypes between healthy human individuals. Libraries were prepared by immunoSEQ multiplex PCR; TCRdb keeps only in-frame clonotypes and omits some of them. The sample records more than 1 million clones, around three quarters being singletons. The source is a man aged 18 to 30 in good health. Some clones in this sample may be carry-over from other donors' samples. Material: memory CD4+ T cells from PBMCs. The subset was: CD45RA-negative fraction.

CDR3 protein: CASSSPGTPHTGELFF. CDR3 DNA: TGTGCCAGCAGTTCCCCCGGGACTCCTCACACCGGGGAGCTGTTTTTT. This chain connects TRBV28 to TRBJ2-2, with a weak D call TRBD2 (6 bases). CDR1 is MDHEN, CDR2 SYDVKM, per germline. This CDR3 has 16 residues. V was shortened by 4 bases and J by 3 bases, with 15 bases between the two germline ends.